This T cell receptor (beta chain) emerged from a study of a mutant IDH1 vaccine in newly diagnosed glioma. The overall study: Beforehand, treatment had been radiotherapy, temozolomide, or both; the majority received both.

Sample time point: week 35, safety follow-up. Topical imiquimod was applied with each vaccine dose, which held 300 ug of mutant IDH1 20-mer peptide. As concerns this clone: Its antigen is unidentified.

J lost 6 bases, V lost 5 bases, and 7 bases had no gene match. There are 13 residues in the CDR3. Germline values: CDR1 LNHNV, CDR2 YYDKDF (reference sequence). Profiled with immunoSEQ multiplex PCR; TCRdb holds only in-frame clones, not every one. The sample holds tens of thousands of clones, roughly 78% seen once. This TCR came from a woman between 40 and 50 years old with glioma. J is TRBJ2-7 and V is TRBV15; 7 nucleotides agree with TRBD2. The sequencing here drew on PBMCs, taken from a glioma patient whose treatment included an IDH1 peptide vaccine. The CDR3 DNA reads TGTGCCACCAGCCCTCGCAGGGAGGGCGAGCAGTACTTC. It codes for CATSPRREGEQYF.